This entry describes one T cell receptor beta chain. The data stem from a study of identifying expanded T cells in peripheral blood. The CDR3 length is 16 residues. CDR1 LNHDA and CDR2 SQIVND come from the germline V gene (reference sequence). Unmatched junction bases numbered 16, after V lost 8 bases and J lost 6 bases. Data came from immunoSEQ multiplex PCR; TCRdb stores just in-frame clones and leaves some out. The sample lists 83,000 or so clones; 88% were seen once. Sequencing was performed on blood. The sequence was obtained from a person aged 18 to 75 in good health. V is TRBV19 and J is TRBJ2-3, with TRBD2 identical over 8 bases. The CDR3 region is CASRSKSGGGLDTQYF. CDR3 DNA sequence: TGTGCCAGTCGGTCAAAGAGCGGGGGAGGGTTGGATACGCAGTATTTT.